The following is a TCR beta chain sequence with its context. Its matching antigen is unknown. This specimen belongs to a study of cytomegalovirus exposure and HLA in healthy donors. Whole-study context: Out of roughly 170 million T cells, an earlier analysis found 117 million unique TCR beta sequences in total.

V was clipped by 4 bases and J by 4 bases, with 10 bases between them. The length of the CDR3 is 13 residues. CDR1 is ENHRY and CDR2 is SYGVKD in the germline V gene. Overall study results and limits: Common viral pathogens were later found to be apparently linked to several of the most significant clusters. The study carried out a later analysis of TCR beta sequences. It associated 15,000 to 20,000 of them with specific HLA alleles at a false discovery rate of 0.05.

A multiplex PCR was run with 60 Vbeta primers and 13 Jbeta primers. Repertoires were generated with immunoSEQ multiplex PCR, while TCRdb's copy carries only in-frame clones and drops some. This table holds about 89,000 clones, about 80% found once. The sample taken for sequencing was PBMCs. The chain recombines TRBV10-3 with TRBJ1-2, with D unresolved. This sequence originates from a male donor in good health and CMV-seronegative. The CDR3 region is CAISGVHSYGYTF. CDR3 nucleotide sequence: TGTGCCATCAGTGGGGTCCACAGCTATGGCTACACCTTC.